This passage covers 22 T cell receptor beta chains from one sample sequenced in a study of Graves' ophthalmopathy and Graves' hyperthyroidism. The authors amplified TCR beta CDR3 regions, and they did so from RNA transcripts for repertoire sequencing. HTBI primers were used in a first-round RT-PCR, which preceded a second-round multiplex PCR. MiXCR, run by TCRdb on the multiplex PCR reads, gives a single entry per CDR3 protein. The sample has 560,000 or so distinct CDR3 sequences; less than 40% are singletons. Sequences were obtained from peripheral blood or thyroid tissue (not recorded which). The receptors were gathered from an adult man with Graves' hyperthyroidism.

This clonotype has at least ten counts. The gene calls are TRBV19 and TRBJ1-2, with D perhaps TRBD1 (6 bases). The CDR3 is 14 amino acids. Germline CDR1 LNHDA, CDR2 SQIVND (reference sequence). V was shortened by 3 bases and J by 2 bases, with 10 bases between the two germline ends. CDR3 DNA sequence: TGTGCCAGTAGTATTAACAGGGACAACTATGGCTACACCTTC. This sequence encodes CASSINRDNYGYTF.

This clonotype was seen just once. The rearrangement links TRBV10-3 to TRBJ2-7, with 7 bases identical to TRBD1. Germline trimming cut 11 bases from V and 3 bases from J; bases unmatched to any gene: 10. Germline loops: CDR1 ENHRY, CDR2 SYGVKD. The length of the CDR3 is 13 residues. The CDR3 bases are TGTGCCCAACCCAGGGACAGCCACTACGAGCAGTACTTC. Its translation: CAQPRDSHYEQYF.

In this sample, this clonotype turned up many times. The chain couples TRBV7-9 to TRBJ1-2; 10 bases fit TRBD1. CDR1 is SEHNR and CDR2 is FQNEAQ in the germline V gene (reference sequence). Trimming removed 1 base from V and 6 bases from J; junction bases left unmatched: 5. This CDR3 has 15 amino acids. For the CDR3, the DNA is TGTGCCAGCAGCTTAGGAGGGACAGGGGATGATGGCTACACCTTC. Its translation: CASSLGGTGDDGYTF.

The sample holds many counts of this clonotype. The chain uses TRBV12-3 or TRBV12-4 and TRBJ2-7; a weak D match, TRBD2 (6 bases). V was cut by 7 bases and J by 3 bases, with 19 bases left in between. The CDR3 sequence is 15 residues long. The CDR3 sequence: CASTSREVSGYEQYF. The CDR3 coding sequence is TGTGCCAGCACTTCCAGGGAGGTCTCGGGCTACGAGCAGTACTTC.

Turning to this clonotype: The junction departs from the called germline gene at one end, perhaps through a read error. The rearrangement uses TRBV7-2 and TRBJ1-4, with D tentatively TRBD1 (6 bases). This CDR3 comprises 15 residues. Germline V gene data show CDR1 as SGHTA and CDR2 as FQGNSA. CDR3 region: CAGSLRGRGNEKLFF. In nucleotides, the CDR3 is TGTGCCGGCAGCTTACGGGGGCGCGGTAATGAAAAACTGTTTTTT.

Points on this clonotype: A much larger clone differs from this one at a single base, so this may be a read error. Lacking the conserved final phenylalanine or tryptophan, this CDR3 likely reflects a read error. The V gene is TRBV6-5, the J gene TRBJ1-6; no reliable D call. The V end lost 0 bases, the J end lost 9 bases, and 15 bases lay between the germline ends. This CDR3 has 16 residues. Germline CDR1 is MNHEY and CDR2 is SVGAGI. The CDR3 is CASSYSIMSSSSPLHL. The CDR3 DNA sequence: TGTGCCAGCAGTTACTCGATTATGTCCTCGAGTTCACCCCTCCACTTG.

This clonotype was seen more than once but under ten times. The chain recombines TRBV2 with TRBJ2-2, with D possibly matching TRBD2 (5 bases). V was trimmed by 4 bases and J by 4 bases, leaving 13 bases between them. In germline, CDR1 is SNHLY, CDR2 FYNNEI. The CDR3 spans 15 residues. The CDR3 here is CASSGTGLRTGELFF. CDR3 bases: TGTGCCAGCAGTGGAACGGGGTTGCGCACCGGGGAGCTGTTTTTT. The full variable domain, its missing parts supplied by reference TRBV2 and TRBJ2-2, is EPEVTQTPSHQVTQMGQEVILRCVPISNHLYFYWYRQILGQKVEFLVSFYNNEISEKSEIFDDQFSVERPDGSNFTLKIRSTKLEDSAMYFCASSGTGLRTGELFFGEGSRLTVL.

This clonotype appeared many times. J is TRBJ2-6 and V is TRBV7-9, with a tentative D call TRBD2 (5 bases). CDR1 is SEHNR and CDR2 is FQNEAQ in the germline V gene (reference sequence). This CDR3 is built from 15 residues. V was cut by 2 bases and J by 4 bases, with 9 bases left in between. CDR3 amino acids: CASSLRGTGANVLTF. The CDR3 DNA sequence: TGTGCCAGCAGCTTACGGGGAACCGGGGCCAACGTCCTGACTTTC.

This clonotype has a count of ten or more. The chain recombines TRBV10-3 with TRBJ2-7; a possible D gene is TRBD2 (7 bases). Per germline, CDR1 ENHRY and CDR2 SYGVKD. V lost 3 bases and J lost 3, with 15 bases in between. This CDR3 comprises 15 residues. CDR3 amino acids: CAISEQGGSNYEQYF. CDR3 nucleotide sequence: TGTGCCATCAGTGAACAGGGCGGGAGCAACTACGAGCAGTACTTC.

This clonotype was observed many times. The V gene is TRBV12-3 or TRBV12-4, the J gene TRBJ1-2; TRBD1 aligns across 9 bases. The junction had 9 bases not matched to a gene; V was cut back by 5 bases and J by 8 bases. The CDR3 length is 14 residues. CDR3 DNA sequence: TGTGCCAGCAGTCGGGACAGGGAATCCTTGGGCTACACCTTC. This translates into CASSRDRESLGYTF.

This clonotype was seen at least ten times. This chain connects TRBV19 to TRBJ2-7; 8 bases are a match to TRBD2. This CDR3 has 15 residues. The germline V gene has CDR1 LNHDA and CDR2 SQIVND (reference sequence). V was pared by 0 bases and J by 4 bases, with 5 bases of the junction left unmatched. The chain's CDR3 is CASSIDGLAGYEQYF. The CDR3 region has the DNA TGTGCCAGTAGTATAGACGGACTAGCAGGTTACGAGCAGTACTTC.

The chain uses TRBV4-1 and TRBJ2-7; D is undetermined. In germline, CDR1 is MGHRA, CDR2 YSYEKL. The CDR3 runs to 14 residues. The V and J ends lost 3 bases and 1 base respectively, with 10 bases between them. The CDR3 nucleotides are TGCGCCAGCAGCCATCTCGACAATTCCTACGAGCAGTACTTC. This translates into CASSHLDNSYEQYF.

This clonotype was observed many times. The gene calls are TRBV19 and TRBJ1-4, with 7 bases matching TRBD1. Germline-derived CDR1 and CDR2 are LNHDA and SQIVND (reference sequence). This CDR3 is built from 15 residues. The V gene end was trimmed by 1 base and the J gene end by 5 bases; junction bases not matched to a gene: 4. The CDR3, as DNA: TGTGCCAGTAGTATAGGGGACAGCCCCAATGAAAAACTGTTTTTT. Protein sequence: CASSIGDSPNEKLFF.

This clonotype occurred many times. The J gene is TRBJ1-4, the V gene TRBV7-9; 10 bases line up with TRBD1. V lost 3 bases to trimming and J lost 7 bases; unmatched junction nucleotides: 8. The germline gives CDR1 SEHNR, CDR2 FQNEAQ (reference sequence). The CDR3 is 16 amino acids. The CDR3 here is CASSFTRQGAREKLFF. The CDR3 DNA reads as TGTGCCAGCAGCTTTACTCGACAGGGGGCGCGTGAAAAACTGTTTTTT.

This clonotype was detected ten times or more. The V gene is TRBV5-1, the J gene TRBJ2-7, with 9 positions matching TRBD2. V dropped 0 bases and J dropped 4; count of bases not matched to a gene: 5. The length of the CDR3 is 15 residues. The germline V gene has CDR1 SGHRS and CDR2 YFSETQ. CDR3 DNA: TGCGCCAGCAGCTTGGCCAGCGGGGGGAGGTACGAGCAGTACTTC. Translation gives CASSLASGGRYEQYF.

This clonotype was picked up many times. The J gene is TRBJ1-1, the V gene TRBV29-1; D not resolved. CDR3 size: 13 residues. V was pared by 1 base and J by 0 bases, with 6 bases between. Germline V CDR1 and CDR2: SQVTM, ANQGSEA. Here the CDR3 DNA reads TGCAGCGTTGAAGCTGCACTGAACACTGAAGCTTTCTTT. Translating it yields CSVEAALNTEAFF.

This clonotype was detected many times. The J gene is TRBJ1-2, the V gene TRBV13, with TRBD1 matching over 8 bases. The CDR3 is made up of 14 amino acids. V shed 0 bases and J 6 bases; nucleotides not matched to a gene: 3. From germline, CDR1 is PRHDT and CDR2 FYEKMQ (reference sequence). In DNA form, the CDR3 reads TGTGCCAGCAGCTTAGGCGGACAGGGAGATGGCTACACCTTC. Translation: CASSLGGQGDGYTF.

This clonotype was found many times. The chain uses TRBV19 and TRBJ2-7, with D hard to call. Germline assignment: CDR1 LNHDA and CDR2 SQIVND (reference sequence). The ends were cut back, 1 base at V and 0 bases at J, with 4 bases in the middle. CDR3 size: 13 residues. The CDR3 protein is CASSIASSYEQYF. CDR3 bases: TGTGCCAGTAGTATAGCGAGCTCCTACGAGCAGTACTTC. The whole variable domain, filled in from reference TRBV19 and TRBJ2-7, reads DGGITQSPKYLFRKEGQNVTLSCEQNLNHDAMYWYRQDPGQGLRLIYYSQIVNDFQKGDIAEGYSVSREKKESFPLTVTSAQKNPTAFYLCASSIASSYEQYFGPGTRLTVT.

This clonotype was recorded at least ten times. The CDR3 reads CASSYAGTSDEQYF. The CDR3 coding sequence is TGTGCCAGCAGCTACGCCGGGACTAGCGACGAGCAGTACTTC. The chain links TRBV11-3 to TRBJ2-7; 10 bases fit TRBD2. This CDR3 contains 14 residues. With V trimmed by 4 bases and J by 5 bases, 5 bases remained unmatched. Germline CDR1 SGHNT, CDR2 YENEEA.

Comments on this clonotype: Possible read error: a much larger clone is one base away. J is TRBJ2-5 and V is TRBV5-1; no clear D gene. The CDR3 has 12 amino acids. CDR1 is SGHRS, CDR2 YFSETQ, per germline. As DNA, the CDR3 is TGCGCCAGCAGCCACCCCAAGGAGACCCAGCACTTC. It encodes CASSHPKETQHF.

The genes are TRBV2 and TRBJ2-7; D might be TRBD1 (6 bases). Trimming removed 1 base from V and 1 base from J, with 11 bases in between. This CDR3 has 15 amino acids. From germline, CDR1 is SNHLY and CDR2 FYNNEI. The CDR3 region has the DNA TGTGCCAGCAGTGAAGGGCCAGGGGCTTCCTACGAGCAGTACTTC. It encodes CASSEGPGASYEQYF.

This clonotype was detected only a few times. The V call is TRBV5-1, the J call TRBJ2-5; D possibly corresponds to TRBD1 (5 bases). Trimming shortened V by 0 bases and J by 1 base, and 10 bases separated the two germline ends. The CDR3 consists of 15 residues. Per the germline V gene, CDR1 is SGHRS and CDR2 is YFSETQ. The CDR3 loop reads CASSLDGHSQETQYF. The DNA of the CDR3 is TGCGCCAGCAGCTTGGATGGACATTCCCAAGAGACCCAGTACTTC.